This record looks at one T cell receptor (beta chain) sequence and its context. The antigen remains undetermined. Germline CDR1 is SGHAT and CDR2 is FQNNGV. The CDR3 contains 12 residues. With 0 bases removed from V and 8 bases from J, the gap between germline ends came to 7 bases. Sequenced by immunoSEQ multiplex PCR; TCRdb stores in-frame clones only, minus some. Found here are approximately 99,000 clones, roughly 90% of them singletons; the top ten hold about 3%. This entry comes from a study of T cell responses to AZD1222 COVID-19 vaccine. Study-level findings and limits: Repertoires were collected only later (after the peak T cell response had occurred). The CD4 TCRs associated with vaccination extended across spike and predominated at 160-218 and 743-854. Two AZD1222 administrations were followed by greater Spike-specific TCR breadth and depth. Seropositive status at baseline applied to only a handful of AZD1222 recipients.

Sample: peripheral blood, taken on day 0 of MenACWY control vaccination. The genes are TRBV11-2 and TRBJ1-2, with a possible D match to TRBD1 (5 bases). This receptor was obtained from an adult in good health. CDR3 bases: TGTGCCAGCAGCTTAGAAGGGGACGGCTACACCTTC. Translating gives CASSLEGDGYTF. The whole variable domain, filled in from reference TRBV11-2 and TRBJ1-2, reads EAGVAQSPRYKIIEKRQSVAFWCNPISGHATLYWYQQILGQGPKLLIQFQNNGVVDDSQLPKDRFSAERLKGVDSTLKIQPAKLEDSAVYLCASSLEGDGYTFGSGTRLTVV.